This T cell receptor (beta chain) was profiled in a study of T-cell memory formation after mild COVID-19. Findings and limits, study-wide: CD4+ bias marked clones expanding day 15 to 37, unlike balanced contracting clones. Of the contracting clones, CD4+ ones lay mainly in CM and EM, and CD8+ ones in EMRA. Memory sampled before infection contained some responding clones, suggesting cross-reactive memory joined.

As for this clonotype: What it recognizes is unknown.

Sample barcodes and UMIs were carried by the TCR alpha and TCR beta cDNA libraries that 5'RACE generated with constant-segment primers. Via MiXCR, TCRdb re-called the 5' RACE reads, giving one row per CDR3 protein. The sample yields some 300,000 distinct CDR3 sequences, approximately 19% seen once. Germline values: CDR1 LGHNA, CDR2 YNFKEQ. The CDR3 has 14 amino acids. V lost 5 bases and J lost 5, with 16 bases in between. The sequenced sample was PBMCs or a T cell subset sorted from them (not recorded which). The receptor was isolated from a man aged 18 to 35 who had mild COVID-19 (a few samples of this study predate the infection). Cell type and time point are not known. The chain employs TRBV4-2 and TRBJ2-7; weak D call: TRBD2 (5 bases). The CDR3 loop reads CASSEPGKEDEQYF. The CDR3 nucleotides read TGTGCCAGCAGCGAACCCGGGAAAGAGGACGAGCAGTACTTC.